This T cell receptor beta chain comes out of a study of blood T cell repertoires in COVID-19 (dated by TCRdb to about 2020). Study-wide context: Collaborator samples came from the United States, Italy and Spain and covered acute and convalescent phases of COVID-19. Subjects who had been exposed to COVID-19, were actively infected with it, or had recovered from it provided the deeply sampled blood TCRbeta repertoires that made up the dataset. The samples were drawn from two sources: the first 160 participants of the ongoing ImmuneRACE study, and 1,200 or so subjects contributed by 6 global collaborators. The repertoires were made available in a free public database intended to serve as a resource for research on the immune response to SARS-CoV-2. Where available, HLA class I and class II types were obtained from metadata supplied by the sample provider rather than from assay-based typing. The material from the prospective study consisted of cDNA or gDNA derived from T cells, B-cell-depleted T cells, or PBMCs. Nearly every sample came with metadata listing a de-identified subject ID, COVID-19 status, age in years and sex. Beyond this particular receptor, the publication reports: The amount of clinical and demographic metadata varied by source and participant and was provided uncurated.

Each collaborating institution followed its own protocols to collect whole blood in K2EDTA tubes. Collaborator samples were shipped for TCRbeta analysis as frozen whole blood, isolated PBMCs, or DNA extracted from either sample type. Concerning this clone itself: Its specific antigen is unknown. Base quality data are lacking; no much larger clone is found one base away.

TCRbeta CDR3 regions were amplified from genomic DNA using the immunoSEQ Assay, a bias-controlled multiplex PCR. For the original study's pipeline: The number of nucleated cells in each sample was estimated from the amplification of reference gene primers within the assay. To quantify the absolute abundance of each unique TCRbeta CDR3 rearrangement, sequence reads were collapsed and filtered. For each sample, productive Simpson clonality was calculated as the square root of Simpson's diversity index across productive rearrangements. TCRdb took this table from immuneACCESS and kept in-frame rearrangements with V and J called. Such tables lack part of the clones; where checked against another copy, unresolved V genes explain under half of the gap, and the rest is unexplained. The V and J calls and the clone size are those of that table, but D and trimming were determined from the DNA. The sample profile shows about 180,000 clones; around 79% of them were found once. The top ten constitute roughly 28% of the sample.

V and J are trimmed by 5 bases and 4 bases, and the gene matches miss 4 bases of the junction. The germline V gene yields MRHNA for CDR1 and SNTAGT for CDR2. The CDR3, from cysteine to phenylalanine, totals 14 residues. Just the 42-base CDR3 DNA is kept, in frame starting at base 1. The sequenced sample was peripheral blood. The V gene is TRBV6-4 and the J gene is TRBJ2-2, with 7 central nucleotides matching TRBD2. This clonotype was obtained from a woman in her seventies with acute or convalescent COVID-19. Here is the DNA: TGTGCCAGCAGTCGGGAGGAGGGCACCGGGGAGCTGTTTTTT. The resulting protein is CASSREEGTGELFF.